The sequence of this T cell receptor beta chain was determined in a study of T cell repertoires in cytomegalovirus infection. On this clonotype itself: No antigen is known for it.

Study results and caveats: There were carriers of CMV plus the relevant HLA, and cumulative public TCR beta family frequency identified them.

A single record per CDR3 protein comes from TCRdb applying MiXCR to the reads. The sample gives about 740,000 distinct CDR3 sequences, roughly a third of which show up once; 2.8% is in the top ten. The source is a human donor in good health (CMV status not recorded). Some clones in this sample may be carry-over from other donors' samples. The sample consisted of PBMCs.

Here the CDR3 reads CASSSWTARDPEAFF. Written as DNA, the CDR3 is TGTGCCAGCAGCTCTTGGACAGCCCGAGACCCTGAAGCTTTCTTT. The rearrangement links TRBV11-2 to TRBJ1-1; tentatively, D is TRBD1 (6 bases). This CDR3 spans 15 amino acids. CDR1 is SGHAT and CDR2 is FQNNGV in the germline V gene. With 4 bases removed from V and 6 bases from J, the gap between germline ends came to 18 bases. The full variable domain, completed using reference TRBV11-2 and TRBJ1-1, is EAGVAQSPRYKIIEKRQSVAFWCNPISGHATLYWYQQILGQGPKLLIQFQNNGVVDDSQLPKDRFSAERLKGVDSTLKIQPAKLEDSAVYLCASSSWTARDPEAFFGQGTRLTVV.